Listed here are 14 T cell receptor beta chains from one sample, sequenced in a study of blood T cell repertoires in COVID-19. The method was immunoSEQ multiplex PCR; TCRdb's version includes in-frame clones alone and lacks a portion of them. The data contain around 220,000 clones, approximately 90% of them singletons. The sample was peripheral blood. These receptors all stem from a woman aged 50 to 60 with COVID-19, enrolled during active disease.

The V call is TRBV28, the J call TRBJ1-5; the match to TRBD1 covers 7 bases. The V gene's germline CDR1 is MDHEN and CDR2 SYDVKM. The trim removed 10 bases at V and 6 bases at J, leaving 12 bases unmatched. The CDR3 sequence is 14 residues long. CDR3 in DNA: TGTGCCACCTTAATAGGGGGCGGAGGTCAGCCCCAGCATTTT. Translation gives CATLIGGGGQPQHF.

The chain uses TRBV5-6 and TRBJ1-5; 9 nucleotides agree with TRBD1. Germline-derived CDR1 and CDR2 are SGHDT and YYEEEE. J lost 7 bases, V lost 4 bases, and 6 bases had no gene match. The CDR3 totals 14 residues. This CDR3 reads CASSVGTGKQPQHF. In DNA, the CDR3 is TGTGCCAGCAGCGTGGGGACAGGGAAGCAGCCCCAGCATTTT.

This chain joins TRBV18 and TRBJ1-4, with 8 bases matching TRBD1. CDR1 and CDR2 from the germline V gene are KGHSH and LQKENI. Losses at the gene ends were 6 bases for V and 10 bases for J; bases not matched to a gene: 10. This CDR3 has 14 amino acids. The CDR3 loop reads CASSPGTGNVKLFF. CDR3 in DNA: TGTGCCAGCTCCCCCGGGACAGGCAACGTAAAACTGTTTTTT.

This sequence joins TRBV27 and TRBJ1-2, with 8 nucleotides matching TRBD1. The germline V gene encodes CDR1 MNHEY and CDR2 SMNVEV (reference sequence). This CDR3 has 15 residues. With V trimmed by 1 base and J by 8 bases, 9 bases remained unmatched. CDR3 in DNA: TGTGCCAGCAGTTTATTGGGCCAGGGGGCGACCGGCTACACCTTC. Translated, it gives CASSLLGQGATGYTF.

This chain connects TRBV28 to TRBJ1-2; D remains ambiguous. Germline V gene sequence: CDR1 MDHEN, CDR2 SYDVKM. V shed 10 bases and J shed 0 bases, with 15 bases lying between them. The CDR3 sequence is 14 residues long. The DNA for the CDR3 is TGTGCCACCCACGCTGGAGTTACTAACTATGGCTACACCTTC. This translates into CATHAGVTNYGYTF.

The CDR3 reads CSVGGLRDTQYF. DNA for the CDR3: TGCAGCGTTGGAGGGTTGCGAGATACGCAGTATTTT. The chain is built from TRBV29-1 and TRBJ2-3; a possible D gene is TRBD2 (5 bases). CDR1 and CDR2 from the germline V gene are SQVTM and ANQGSEA. The CDR3 contains 12 residues. Trimming removed 4 bases from V and 5 bases from J, with 10 bases in between.

This clone came up once. V usage is TRBV28 and J usage is TRBJ2-7; tentative D call: TRBD1 (6 bases). Germline CDR1 MDHEN, CDR2 SYDVKM. The germline V and J ends were trimmed by 5 bases and 0 bases, with 20 bases remaining between them. There are 17 residues in the CDR3. CDR3 region: CASSTPPRTASSYEQYF. The CDR3 nucleotides read TGTGCCAGCAGTACCCCCCCTAGGACAGCGAGCTCCTACGAGCAGTACTTC. Supplemented by reference TRBV28 and TRBJ2-7, the full variable domain reads DVKVTQSSRYLVKRTGEKVFLECVQDMDHENMFWYRQDPGLGLRLIYFSYDVKMKEKGDIPEGYSVSREKKERFSLILESASTNQTSMYLCASSTPPRTASSYEQYFGPGTRLTVT.

This chain connects TRBV30 to TRBJ1-1; 8 positions match TRBD1. There are 13 residues in the CDR3. Germline CDR1 GTSNPN, CDR2 SVGIG (reference sequence). The junction had 4 bases not matched to a gene; V was cut back by 0 bases and J by 7 bases. CDR3 residues: CAWSVQGGGEAFF. The CDR3 nucleotides are TGTGCCTGGAGTGTACAGGGGGGAGGTGAAGCTTTCTTT. Complete variable domain (other parts from reference TRBV30 and TRBJ1-1): SQTIHQWPATLVQPVGSPLSLECTVEGTSNPNLYWYRQAAGRGLQLLFYSVGIGQISSEVPQNLSASRPQDRQFILSSKKLLLSDSGFYLCAWSVQGGGEAFFGQGTRLTVV.

The gene calls are TRBV28 and TRBJ1-1; D gene ambiguous. This CDR3 region has 11 residues. The ends were cut back, 7 bases at V and 12 bases at J, with 15 bases in the middle. The germline V gene has CDR1 MDHEN and CDR2 SYDVKM. CDR3 in amino acids: CASTTPLQTFF. In nucleotides, the CDR3 is TGTGCCAGCACCACTCCCCTCCAAACTTTCTTT.

The V gene is TRBV19, the J gene TRBJ2-4, with D possibly TRBD2 on 6 matching bases. Trimming stripped 3 bases from V and 7 bases from J, with 16 bases between. Germline CDR1 reads LNHDA; CDR2 reads SQIVND (reference sequence). The CDR3 consists of 15 residues. Written as DNA, the CDR3 is TGTGCCAGTAGTATTGACTCCGGGGGTGGGAACATTCAGTACTTC. It specifies CASSIDSGGGNIQYF.

J is TRBJ1-2 and V is TRBV6-6; D gene ambiguous. With 6 bases removed from V and 8 bases from J, the gap between germline ends came to 19 bases. This CDR3 comprises 14 residues. Germline CDR1 reads MNHNY; CDR2 reads SVGAGI (reference sequence). The CDR3: CASSSSGRLEGYTF. The CDR3 DNA reads as TGTGCCAGCAGCTCCTCCGGGAGGCTGGAGGGCTACACCTTC.

The J gene is TRBJ2-7, the V gene TRBV30, with a tentative D call TRBD1 (5 bases). This CDR3 is built from 14 residues. Germline CDR1 reads GTSNPN; CDR2 reads SVGIG (reference sequence). V lost 5 bases and J lost 6, with 20 bases in between. CDR3 residues: CAWQHGAGLREQYF. CDR3 bases: TGTGCCTGGCAACATGGGGCAGGGCTGCGCGAGCAGTACTTC.

This chain connects TRBV13 to TRBJ2-7, with D maybe TRBD2 (6 bases). CDR3 length: 14 amino acids. Germline lookup yields CDR1 PRHDT and CDR2 FYEKMQ (reference sequence). V lost 2 bases, J lost 3 bases, and 11 bases lay in between. The CDR3 sequence: CASSLSGVVYEQYF. Written as DNA, the CDR3 is TGTGCCAGCAGCTTATCGGGGGTGGTCTACGAGCAGTACTTC.

The chain employs TRBV4-2 and TRBJ1-3, with D perhaps matching TRBD1 (6 bases). CDR3 size: 16 residues. The germline V gene encodes CDR1 LGHNA and CDR2 YNFKEQ. The ends were cut back, 0 bases at V and 0 bases at J, with 9 bases in the middle. In DNA form, the CDR3 reads TGTGCCAGCAGCCAAGATGACAGGCTCTCTGGAAACACCATATATTTT. It yields the protein CASSQDDRLSGNTIYF.